The present T cell receptor (beta chain) was sequenced within a study of graft-versus-host responses after intestinal transplantation. As for the study in general: Transplants were multivisceral, liver-intestinal, or isolated intestinal. The study gave all recipients anti-thymocyte globulin induction, then tacrolimus and steroids for roughly 3 years. Study-wide points: Among recipient marrow samples, GvH clones were found; some appeared first in ileum or blood.

The V end was cut by 6 bases, the J end by 1 base, with 12 bases between. The germline V gene has CDR1 SEHNR and CDR2 FQNEAQ (reference sequence). There are 14 residues in the CDR3. The protocol was immunoSEQ multiplex PCR, while the TCRdb copy is restricted to in-frame clones and leaves out a portion. The sample gives about 20,000 clones, over 35% of which show up once; about 1% is in the top ten. The authors plated roughly 200,000 CFSE-labeled responder cells with roughly 200,000 irradiated, violet-dye-labeled stimulator cells. The sequence was obtained from a human patient who received an intestinal transplant. The chain couples TRBV7-9 to TRBJ1-1; D is unresolved. The sequencing here drew on alloreactive CD4+ T cells from a mixed lymphocyte reaction culture, taken before intestinal transplant. Subset here: CFSE-low proliferating T cells sorted from approximately 6-day pre-transplant mixed lymphocyte reaction (GvH or HvG direction). The CDR3 DNA is TGTGCCAGCAGGGCCGGGGTGGGGAACACTGAAGCTTTCTTT. Translation gives CASRAGVGNTEAFF. Based on the CDR3 plus reference TRBV7-9 and TRBJ1-1, the full variable domain is DTGVSQNPRHKITKRGQNVTFRCDPISEHNRLYWYRQTLGQGPEFLTYFQNEAQLEKSRLLSDRFSAERPKGSFSTLEIQRTEQGDSAMYLCASRAGVGNTEAFFGQGTRLTVV.